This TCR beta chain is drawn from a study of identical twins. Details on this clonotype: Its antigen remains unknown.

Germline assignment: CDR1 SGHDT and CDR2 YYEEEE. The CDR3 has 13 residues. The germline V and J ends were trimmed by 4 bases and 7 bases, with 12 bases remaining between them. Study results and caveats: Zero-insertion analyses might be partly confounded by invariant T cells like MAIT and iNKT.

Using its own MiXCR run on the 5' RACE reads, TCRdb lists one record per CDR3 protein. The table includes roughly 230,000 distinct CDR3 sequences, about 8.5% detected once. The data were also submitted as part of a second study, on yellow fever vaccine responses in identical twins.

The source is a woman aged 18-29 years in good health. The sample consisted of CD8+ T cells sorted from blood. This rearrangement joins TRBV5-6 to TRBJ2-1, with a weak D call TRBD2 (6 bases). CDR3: CASSAIRENEQFF. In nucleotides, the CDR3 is TGTGCCAGCAGCGCCATCCGGGAGAATGAGCAGTTCTTC.